The 4 T cell receptor beta chains listed next were all sequenced from one sample in a study of T cell clonality in common variable immunodeficiency (dated by TCRdb to the mid-2010s). Library construction relied on the immunoSEQ multiplex PCR assay. Drawn from immuneACCESS, this table holds only the in-frame rearrangements with V and J called that TCRdb kept. Clones are partly lost; checked studies trace under half to an unresolved V gene and leave the rest unexplained. In this sample the table shows 50,000 to 55,000 clones, and no singletons are among them. The ten largest clones represent more than 1.5% of the sample. Material for sequencing was peripheral blood mononuclear cells. The receptors shown here come from a person aged 18-70 years in good health.

The sample holds a few counts of this clone. Mismatch with germline at one junction end may stem from a read error. From the germline J gene comes the end of the CDR3, since the read stops 3 residues before it. Other DNA sequences in this specimen translate into the identical CDR3. V and J are TRBV19 and TRBJ1-3; D gene ambiguous. The germline V gene encodes CDR1 LNHDA and CDR2 SQIVND (reference sequence). CDR3 size: 14 residues. The CDR3 DNA, read in part, is TGTGCCAGCAGGTCTCCTGGCTCTGGAAACACA. Translated: CASRSPGSGNT. The entire CDR3 reads CASRSPGSGNTIYF.

This clone was detected ten times or more. The CDR3 end is not reached by the read, which stops 3 residues before it; the germline J gene fills it in. V gene TRBV20-1 combines with J gene TRBJ2-3, with 10 bases matching TRBD2. The CDR3 sequence is 14 residues long. CDR1 DFQATT and CDR2 SNEGSKA come from the germline V gene (reference sequence). The V gene end was trimmed by 5 bases and the J gene end by 6 bases; junction bases not matched to a gene: 8. Incomplete CDR3 DNA: TGCAGTGCTCCCACACTAGCGGGATCCGATACG. Translation gives CSAPTLAGSDT. Given in full, the CDR3 is CSAPTLAGSDTQYF.

CDR3 residues: CASSPMGHRNSPLFF. The CDR3 DNA, read in part, is TGTGCCAGCAGCCCAATGGGACACCGTAATTCACCA. The chain recombines TRBV7-2 with TRBJ1-4; D possibly corresponds to TRBD1 (6 bases). The read terminates 3 residues before the CDR3 end, so the remaining end is supplied by the germline J gene. Germline V gives CDR1 SGHTA, CDR2 FQGNSA. The CDR3 runs 15 residues.

The table lists this clone with many counts. The observed sequence ends 3 residues before the CDR3 terminus, with the missing tail filled in from the germline J gene. Other DNA sequences of this sample code for an identical CDR3. The chain links TRBV6-2 or TRBV6-3 to TRBJ2-3, with 12 positions matching TRBD2. Germline V gene data show CDR1 as MNHEY and CDR2 as SVGEGT. CDR3 size: 16 residues. With V trimmed by 5 bases and J by 4 bases, 7 bases remained unmatched. CDR3 sequence reads: CASSPRTSGAADTQYF. The CDR3 bases that were read are TGTGCCAGCAGTCCACGGACTAGCGGGGCTGCAGATACG.